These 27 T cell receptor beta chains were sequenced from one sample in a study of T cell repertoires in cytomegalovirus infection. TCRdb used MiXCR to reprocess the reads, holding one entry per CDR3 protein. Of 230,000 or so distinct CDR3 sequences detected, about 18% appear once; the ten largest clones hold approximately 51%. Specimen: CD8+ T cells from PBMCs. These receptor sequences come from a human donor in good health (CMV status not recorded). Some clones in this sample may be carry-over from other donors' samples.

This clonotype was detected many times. The CDR3 nucleotides are TGTGCCAGCAGGGGGCTCGGGAACTACGAGCAGTACTTC. It codes for CASRGLGNYEQYF. The chain links TRBV28 to TRBJ2-7; D may correspond to TRBD1 or TRBD2 (5 bases each). This CDR3 region has 13 residues. Germline values: CDR1 MDHEN, CDR2 SYDVKM. V was pared by 6 bases and J by 3 bases, with 12 bases between.

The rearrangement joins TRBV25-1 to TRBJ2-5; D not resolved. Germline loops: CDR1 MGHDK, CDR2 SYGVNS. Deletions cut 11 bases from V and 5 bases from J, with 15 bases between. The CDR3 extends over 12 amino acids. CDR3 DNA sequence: TGTGCCGCCTCTAAAAGCCACGAGACCCAGTACTTC. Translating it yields CAASKSHETQYF.

The chain's CDR3 is CSAATGHLPSLSTDTQYF. As DNA, the CDR3 is TGCAGCGCAGCAACGGGACACCTTCCTTCTTTAAGCACAGATACGCAGTATTTT. The chain employs TRBV29-1 and TRBJ2-3, with D maybe TRBD1 (6 bases). From germline, CDR1 is SQVTM and CDR2 ANQGSEA. Trimming cost V 7 bases and J 0 bases, with 26 bases left between them. The CDR3 runs to 18 residues.

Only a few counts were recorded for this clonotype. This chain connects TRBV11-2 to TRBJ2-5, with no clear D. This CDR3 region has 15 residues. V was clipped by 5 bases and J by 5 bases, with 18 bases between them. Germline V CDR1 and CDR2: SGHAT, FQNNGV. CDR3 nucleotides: TGTGCCAGCAGCCCGGGCCCTCTTTCCGGGGAGACCCAGTACTTC. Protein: CASSPGPLSGETQYF.

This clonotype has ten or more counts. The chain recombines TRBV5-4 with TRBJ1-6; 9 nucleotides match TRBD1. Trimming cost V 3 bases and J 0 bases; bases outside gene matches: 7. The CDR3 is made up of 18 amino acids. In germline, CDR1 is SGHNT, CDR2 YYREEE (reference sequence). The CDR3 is CASSSTGGYNSYNSPLHF. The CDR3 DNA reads TGTGCCAGCAGCTCAACAGGGGGCTACAACTCCTATAATTCACCCCTCCACTTT.

CDR3 in DNA: TGTGCCACCAGTGATTTATCCGGGACTCAGCCCCAGCATTTT. Its protein is CATSDLSGTQPQHF. The chain links TRBV24-1 to TRBJ1-5; weak D call: TRBD1 (5 bases). The germline V gene has CDR1 KGHDR and CDR2 SFDVKD. V was cut by 1 base and J by 6 bases, with 9 bases left in between. CDR3 size: 14 residues.

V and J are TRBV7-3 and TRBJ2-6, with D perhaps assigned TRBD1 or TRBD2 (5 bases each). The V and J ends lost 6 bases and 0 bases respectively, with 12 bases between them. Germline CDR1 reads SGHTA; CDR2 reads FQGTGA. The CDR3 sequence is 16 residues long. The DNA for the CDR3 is TGTGCCAGCAGGGGGACCGGCAGCTCTGGGGCCAACGTCCTGACTTTC. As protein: CASRGTGSSGANVLTF.

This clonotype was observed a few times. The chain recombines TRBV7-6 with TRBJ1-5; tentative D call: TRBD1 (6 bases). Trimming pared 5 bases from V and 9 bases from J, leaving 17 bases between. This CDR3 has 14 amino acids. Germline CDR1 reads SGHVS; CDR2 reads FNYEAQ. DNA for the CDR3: TGTGCCAGCAGCGGTGGGGACACGAACTTGCCCCAGCATTTT. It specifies CASSGGDTNLPQHF.

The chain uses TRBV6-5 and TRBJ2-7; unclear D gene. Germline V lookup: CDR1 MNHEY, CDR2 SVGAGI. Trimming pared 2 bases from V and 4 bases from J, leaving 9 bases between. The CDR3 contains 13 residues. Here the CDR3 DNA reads TGTGCCAGCAGTTACAGGGAATGGTACGAGCAGTACTTC. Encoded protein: CASSYREWYEQYF.

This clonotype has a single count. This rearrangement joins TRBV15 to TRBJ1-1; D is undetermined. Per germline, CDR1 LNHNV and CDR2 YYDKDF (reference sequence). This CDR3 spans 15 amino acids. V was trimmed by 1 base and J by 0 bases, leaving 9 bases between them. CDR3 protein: CATSRVGPVNTEAFF. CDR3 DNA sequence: TGTGCCACCAGCAGAGTTGGCCCGGTGAACACTGAAGCTTTCTTT.

The CDR3 spells CASSPGRTDTQYF. For the CDR3, the DNA is TGCGCCAGCAGCCCGGGGCGAACAGATACGCAGTATTTT. This sequence joins TRBV4-1 and TRBJ2-3, with D possibly called TRBD1 or TRBD2 (5 bases each). Trimming took 4 bases from V and 3 from J, leaving 8 bases between them. The length of the CDR3 is 13 residues. CDR1 is MGHRA, CDR2 YSYEKL, per germline.

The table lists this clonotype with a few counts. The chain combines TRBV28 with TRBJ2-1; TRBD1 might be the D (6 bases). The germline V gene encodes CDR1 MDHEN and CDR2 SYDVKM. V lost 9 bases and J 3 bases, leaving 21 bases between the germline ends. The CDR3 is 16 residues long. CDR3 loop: CASVFRGLLDYNEQFF. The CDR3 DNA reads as TGTGCCAGTGTTTTCAGGGGATTGCTCGACTACAATGAGCAGTTCTTC.

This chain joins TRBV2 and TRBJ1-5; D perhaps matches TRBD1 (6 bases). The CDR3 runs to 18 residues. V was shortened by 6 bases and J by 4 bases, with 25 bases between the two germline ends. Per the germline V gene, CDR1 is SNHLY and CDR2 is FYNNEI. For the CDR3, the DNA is TGTGCCAGCAGCGCCATCGAGGGAAAGCTGGGGGCGAATCAGCCCCAGCATTTT. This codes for CASSAIEGKLGANQPQHF.

As DNA, the CDR3 is TGTGCCAGCAGCTCAGTAGGGGGCTTGGGGCCCACAGATACGCAGTATTTT. Protein sequence: CASSSVGGLGPTDTQYF. The rearrangement uses TRBV5-6 and TRBJ2-3; 7 nucleotides line up with TRBD1. Germline V lookup: CDR1 SGHDT, CDR2 YYEEEE. The CDR3 has 17 residues. With 3 bases clipped from V and 2 bases from J, the junction kept 12 bases outside the gene matches.

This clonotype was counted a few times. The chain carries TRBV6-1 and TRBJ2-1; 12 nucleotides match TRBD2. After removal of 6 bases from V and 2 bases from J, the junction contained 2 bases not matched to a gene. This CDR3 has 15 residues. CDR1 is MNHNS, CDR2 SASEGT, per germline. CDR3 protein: CASSTSGGTYNEQFF. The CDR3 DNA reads TGTGCCAGCAGCACTAGCGGGGGGACCTACAATGAGCAGTTCTTC.

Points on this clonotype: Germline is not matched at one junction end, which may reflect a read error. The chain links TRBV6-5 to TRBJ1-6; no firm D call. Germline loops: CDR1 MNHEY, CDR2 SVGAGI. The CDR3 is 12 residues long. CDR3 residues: CATRLGDSPLPF. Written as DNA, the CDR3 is TGTGCCACCAGACTCGGGGATTCACCCCTCCCCTTT.

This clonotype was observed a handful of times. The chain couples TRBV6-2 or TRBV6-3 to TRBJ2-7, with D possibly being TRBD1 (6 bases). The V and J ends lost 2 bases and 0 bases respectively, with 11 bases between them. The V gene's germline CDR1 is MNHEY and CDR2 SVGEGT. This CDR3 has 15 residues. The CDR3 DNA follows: TGTGCCAGCAGTTACCTACCAGGGGCCTCCTACGAGCAGTACTTC. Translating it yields CASSYLPGASYEQYF.

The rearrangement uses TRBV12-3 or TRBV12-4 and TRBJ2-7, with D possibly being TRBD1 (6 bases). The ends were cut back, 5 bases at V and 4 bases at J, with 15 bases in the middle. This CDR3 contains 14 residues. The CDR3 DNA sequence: TGTGCCAGCAGTCCCCAGGGGAACCCTTACGAGCAGTACTTC. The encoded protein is CASSPQGNPYEQYF.

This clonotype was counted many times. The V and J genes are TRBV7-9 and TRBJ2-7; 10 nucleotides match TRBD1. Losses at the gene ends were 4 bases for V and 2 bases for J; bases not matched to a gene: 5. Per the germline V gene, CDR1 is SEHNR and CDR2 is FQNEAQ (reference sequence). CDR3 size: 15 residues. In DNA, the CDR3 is TGTGCCAGCAGCTCCCCCGGGACAGGGGCCTACGAGCAGTACTTC. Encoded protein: CASSSPGTGAYEQYF.

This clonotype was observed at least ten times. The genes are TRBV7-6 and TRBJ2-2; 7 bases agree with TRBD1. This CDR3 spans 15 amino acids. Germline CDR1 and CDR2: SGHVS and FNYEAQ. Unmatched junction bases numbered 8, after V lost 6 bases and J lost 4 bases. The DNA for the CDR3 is TGTGCCAGCAGTCTCGAGGGGGCCGGCACCGGGGAGCTGTTTTTT. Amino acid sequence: CASSLEGAGTGELFF.

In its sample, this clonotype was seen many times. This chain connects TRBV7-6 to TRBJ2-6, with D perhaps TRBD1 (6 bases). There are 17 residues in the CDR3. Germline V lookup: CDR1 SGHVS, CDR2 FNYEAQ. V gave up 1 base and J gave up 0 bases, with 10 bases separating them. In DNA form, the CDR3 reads TGTGCCAGCAGCTTAGGTCAGGGGAGCTCTGGGGCCAACGTCCTGACTTTC. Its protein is CASSLGQGSSGANVLTF.

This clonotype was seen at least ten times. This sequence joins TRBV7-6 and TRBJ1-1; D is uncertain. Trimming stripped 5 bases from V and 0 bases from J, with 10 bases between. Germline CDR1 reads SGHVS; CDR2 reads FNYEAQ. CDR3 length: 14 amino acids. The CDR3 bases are TGTGCCAGCAGCCGCGACATCATGAACACTGAAGCTTTCTTT. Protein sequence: CASSRDIMNTEAFF.

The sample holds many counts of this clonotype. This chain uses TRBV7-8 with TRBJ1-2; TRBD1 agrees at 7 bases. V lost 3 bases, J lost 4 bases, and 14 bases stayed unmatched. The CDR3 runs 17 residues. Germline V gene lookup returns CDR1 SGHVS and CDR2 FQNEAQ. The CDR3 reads CASSLARTGQTTYGYTF. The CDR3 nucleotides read TGTGCCAGCAGCTTGGCACGAACGGGACAGACGACCTATGGCTACACCTTC.

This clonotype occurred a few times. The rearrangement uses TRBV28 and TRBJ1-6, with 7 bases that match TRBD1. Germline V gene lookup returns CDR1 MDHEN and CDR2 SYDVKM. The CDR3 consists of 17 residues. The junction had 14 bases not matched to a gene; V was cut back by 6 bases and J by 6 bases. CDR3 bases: TGTGCCAGCAGCCGTGAGACAGGGTACATGCTTAATTCACCCCTCCACTTT. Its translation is CASSRETGYMLNSPLHF.

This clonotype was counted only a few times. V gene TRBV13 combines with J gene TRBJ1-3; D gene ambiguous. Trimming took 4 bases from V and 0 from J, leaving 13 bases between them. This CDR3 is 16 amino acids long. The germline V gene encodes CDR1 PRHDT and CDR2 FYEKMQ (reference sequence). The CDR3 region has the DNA TGTGCCAGCAGCTCCCAATCCGTAGACTCTGGAAACACCATATATTTT. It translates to CASSSQSVDSGNTIYF.

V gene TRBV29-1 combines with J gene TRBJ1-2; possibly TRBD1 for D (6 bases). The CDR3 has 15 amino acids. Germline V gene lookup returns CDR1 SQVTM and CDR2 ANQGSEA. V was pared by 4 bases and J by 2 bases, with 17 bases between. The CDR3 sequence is CSVADFGQPNYGYTF. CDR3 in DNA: TGCAGCGTTGCGGACTTCGGACAGCCAAACTATGGCTACACCTTC.

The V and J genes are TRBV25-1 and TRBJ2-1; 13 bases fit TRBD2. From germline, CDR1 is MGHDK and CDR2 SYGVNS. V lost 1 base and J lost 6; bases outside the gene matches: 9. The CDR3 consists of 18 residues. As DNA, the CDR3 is TGTGCCAGCAGTGAATTCTTCGGACTAGCGGGGGAGATCAATGAGCAGTTCTTC. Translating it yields CASSEFFGLAGEINEQFF.